A single sample is the source of the 20 T cell receptor beta chains below, sequenced in a study of cytomegalovirus exposure and HLA in healthy donors (dated 2017 in TCRdb). Library preparation was by the immunoSEQ multiplex PCR assay. The multiplex PCR relied on a mix of 60 forward primers for TCR Vbeta segments and 13 reverse primers for TCR Jbeta segments. Entries here come from immuneACCESS through TCRdb and include only in-frame sequences with V and J called. Some clones fail to appear in such tables; in the studies checked, an unresolved V gene covers under half of the shortfall, and the cause of the remainder is unknown. The sample yields approximately 100,000 clones; roughly 80% were counted once. Of the sample, 4% is held by the ten largest clones. The sample comprised PBMCs. These receptors all stem from a man in his fifties in good health and CMV-seropositive.

With respect to this clone: At the DNA level, this CDR3 is encoded by other sequences in the same sample as well. The genes are TRBV6-1 and TRBJ1-4, with D possibly being TRBD1 (6 bases). This CDR3 region has 15 residues. Germline loops: CDR1 MNHNS, CDR2 SASEGT. Between the trimmed V and J ends, which lost 2 bases and 4 bases, there was a span of 11 bases. CDR3 protein: CASSELGQNNEKLFF. CDR3 nucleotides: TGTGCCAGCAGTGAATTGGGACAAAATAATGAAAAACTGTTTTTT.

The CDR3 loop is CAVRNTGNRVYF. In DNA form, the CDR3 reads TGTGCCGTGAGAAATACCGGGAACCGTGTCTATTTT. The V and J genes are TRBV15 and TRBJ2-3; a possible D gene is TRBD2 (5 bases). Germline V gene lookup returns CDR1 LNHNV and CDR2 YYDKDF (reference sequence). This CDR3 is built from 12 residues. V lost 11 bases, J lost 15 bases, and 24 bases lay in between.

The chain is built from TRBV4-2 and TRBJ2-2; D might be TRBD2 (5 bases). Germline values: CDR1 LGHNA, CDR2 YNFKEQ. The V end was cut by 1 base, the J end by 0 bases, with 12 bases between. This CDR3 contains 17 residues. Here the CDR3 DNA reads TGTGCCAGCAGCCAAGTGGGAGTGGAAGCGAACACCGGGGAGCTGTTTTTT. Translating gives CASSQVGVEANTGELFF.

This chain uses TRBV7-2 with TRBJ1-2, with a possible D match to TRBD1 (5 bases). Germline V CDR1 and CDR2: SGHTA, FQGNSA. Trimming took off 1 base at V and 10 bases at J, with 13 bases between the two ends. The CDR3 spans 13 residues. The CDR3 sequence: CASSLEGKDTYTF. The CDR3 DNA is TGTGCCAGCAGCTTAGAAGGGAAGGACACCTACACCTTC.

This clone was recorded a few times. The chain employs TRBV4-2 and TRBJ1-2, with TRBD1 matching over 7 bases. The CDR3 contains 15 residues. V trimming: 5 bases; J trimming: 4 bases; junction bases outside the gene matches: 10. The germline V gene has CDR1 LGHNA and CDR2 YNFKEQ. CDR3 residues: CASSTRDSESYGYTF. CDR3 bases: TGTGCCAGCAGCACCCGGGACAGTGAGTCCTATGGCTACACCTTC.

This clone showed up just a few times. The junction shows a germline mismatch at one end, possibly a read error. The chain links TRBV7-9 to TRBJ1-4, with a tentative D call TRBD1 (5 bases). From germline, CDR1 is SEHNR and CDR2 FQNEAQ (reference sequence). The length of the CDR3 is 16 residues. CDR3 sequence reads: CSSSERTGSTGEKLFF. The CDR3 DNA reads as TGTTCCAGCAGCGAAAGAACAGGTTCAACGGGTGAAAAACTGTTTTTT.

Written as DNA, the CDR3 is TGTGCCAGCAGCTTAGCGCTCTTGGACAGATTGAACACTGAAGCTTTCTTT. It codes for CASSLALLDRLNTEAFF. The chain combines TRBV7-2 with TRBJ1-1; possible D gene TRBD1, 6 bases. The length of the CDR3 is 17 residues. Germline CDR1 and CDR2: SGHTA and FQGNSA. Trimming cost V 0 bases and J 0 bases, with 14 bases left between them.

V and J are TRBV10-2 and TRBJ2-1; possibly TRBD2 for D (5 bases). CDR3 length: 13 residues. V shed 1 base and J shed 6 bases, with 7 bases lying between them. Germline V gene sequence: CDR1 WSHSY, CDR2 SAAADI. In DNA form, the CDR3 reads TGCGCCAGCAGTGAGTTAGCGAGCAATGAGCAGTTCTTC. Amino acids: CASSELASNEQFF.

The V call is TRBV21-1, the J call TRBJ2-5; the table's D call of TRBD2 was not tested on the DNA. TRBV21-1 is a documented pseudogene. The CDR3 runs 14 residues. This chain's CDR3 is CASSKVAGQETQYF. Written as DNA, the CDR3 is TGTGCCAGCAGCAAAGTAGCGGGGCAAGAGACCCAGTACTTC.

In this sample, this clone turned up once. This chain links TRBV28 with TRBJ2-3; D ambiguous. In germline, CDR1 is MDHEN, CDR2 SYDVKM. The CDR3 is 15 residues long. V shed 2 bases and J shed 0 bases, with 9 bases lying between them. The CDR3 DNA reads TGTGCCAGCAGTTTACAGGCCGTGAGCACAGATACGCAGTATTTT. Translated: CASSLQAVSTDTQYF. Full variable domain (missing parts from reference TRBV28 and TRBJ2-3): DVKVTQSSRYLVKRTGEKVFLECVQDMDHENMFWYRQDPGLGLRLIYFSYDVKMKEKGDIPEGYSVSREKKERFSLILESASTNQTSMYLCASSLQAVSTDTQYFGPGTRLTVL.

The chain joins TRBV28 to TRBJ2-5; a possible D gene is TRBD2 (6 bases). This CDR3 comprises 15 residues. Germline-derived CDR1 and CDR2 are MDHEN and SYDVKM. Trimming left V 6 bases short and J 4 bases short, with 18 bases between. CDR3 DNA: TGTGCCAGCAGAGGTCCGGGGGACGGAGGAGAGACCCAGTACTTC. This encodes CASRGPGDGGETQYF. Full variable domain (rest looked up from reference TRBV28 and TRBJ2-5): DVKVTQSSRYLVKRTGEKVFLECVQDMDHENMFWYRQDPGLGLRLIYFSYDVKMKEKGDIPEGYSVSREKKERFSLILESASTNQTSMYLCASRGPGDGGETQYFGPGTRLLVL.

In its sample, this clone was seen once. This sequence joins TRBV5-6 and TRBJ2-1; 8 nucleotides line up with TRBD1. V gave up 2 bases and J gave up 8 bases; unmatched junction bases: 3. Germline V lookup: CDR1 SGHDT, CDR2 YYEEEE. The CDR3 contains 13 residues. This CDR3 reads CASSFRGLDEQFF. The CDR3 nucleotides read TGTGCCAGCAGCTTCAGGGGGCTGGATGAGCAGTTCTTC.

V is TRBV5-1 and J is TRBJ2-1; possible D gene TRBD1, 6 bases. Germline loops: CDR1 SGHRS, CDR2 YFSETQ. The CDR3 extends over 12 amino acids. V gave up 4 bases and J gave up 9 bases, with 11 bases separating them. The CDR3 protein is CASSPQGTEQFF. CDR3 in DNA: TGCGCCAGCAGCCCACAGGGCACTGAGCAGTTCTTC.

V gene TRBV5-4 combines with J gene TRBJ2-1, with D possibly being TRBD2 (5 bases). CDR1 and CDR2 from the germline V gene are SGHNT and YYREEE (reference sequence). V was shortened by 3 bases and J by 2 bases, with 21 bases between the two germline ends. The CDR3 is 18 residues long. The CDR3 region is CASSSPTKSGATYNEQFF. CDR3 bases: TGTGCCAGCAGCTCCCCCACGAAGAGCGGAGCCACCTACAATGAGCAGTTCTTC.

The chain recombines TRBV6-5 with TRBJ1-1, with D maybe TRBD1 (5 bases). Germline CDR1 reads MNHEY; CDR2 reads SVGAGI. V gave up 7 bases and J gave up 1 base, with 13 bases separating them. The CDR3 contains 14 residues. The DNA of the CDR3 is TGTGCCAGCACTGACCGGAGGGGGAACACTGAAGCTTTCTTT. Translation: CASTDRRGNTEAFF.

The rearrangement joins TRBV19 to TRBJ1-1, with 7 bases identical to TRBD1. V shed 5 bases, J shed 0 bases, and the junction held 6 bases outside the gene matches. CDR3 length equals 15 residues. Germline assignment: CDR1 LNHDA and CDR2 SQIVND (reference sequence). The CDR3 nucleotides are TGTGCCAGTAGTGCCCGACAGGGTTTGAACACTGAAGCTTTCTTT. Translation: CASSARQGLNTEAFF.

The chain employs TRBV28 and TRBJ1-2; D perhaps matches TRBD1 (5 bases). From germline, CDR1 is MDHEN and CDR2 SYDVKM. CDR3 length: 15 amino acids. The V and J ends lost 4 bases and 2 bases respectively, with 14 bases between them. In nucleotides, the CDR3 is TGTGCCAGCAGTTCCCTTGGGGGGGGGAACTATGGCTACACCTTC. Its translation is CASSSLGGGNYGYTF.

The V gene is TRBV28, the J gene TRBJ2-5; the match to TRBD1 covers 11 bases. The J call may be incorrect, as the DNA end agrees better with TRBJ2-7. The V gene's germline CDR1 is MDHEN and CDR2 SYDVKM. The CDR3 is made up of 15 amino acids. The DNA of the CDR3 is TGTGCCAGCAGTTGGGCCGGGACAGGGGGGTACGAGCAGTACTTC. Translated: CASSWAGTGGYEQYF.

The rearrangement joins TRBV4-3 to TRBJ2-1; 14 bases map to TRBD2. Germline CDR1 and CDR2: LGHNA and YSLEER. The CDR3 has 19 amino acids. V shed 0 bases and J 2 bases; nucleotides not matched to a gene: 6. In DNA, the CDR3 is TGCGCCAGCAGCCAAGATTTGACTAGCGGGAGGGCCGCCTACAATGAGCAGTTCTTC. It codes for CASSQDLTSGRAAYNEQFF.

The genes are TRBV6-5 and TRBJ2-3; D is perhaps TRBD2 (5 bases). The CDR3 runs 15 residues. Germline V lookup: CDR1 MNHEY, CDR2 SVGAGI. Trimming left V 2 bases short and J 4 bases short, with 13 bases between. The CDR3 DNA is TGTGCCAGCAGTTACGTGGGTGGCGGGTCAGATACGCAGTATTTT. Its translation: CASSYVGGGSDTQYF.